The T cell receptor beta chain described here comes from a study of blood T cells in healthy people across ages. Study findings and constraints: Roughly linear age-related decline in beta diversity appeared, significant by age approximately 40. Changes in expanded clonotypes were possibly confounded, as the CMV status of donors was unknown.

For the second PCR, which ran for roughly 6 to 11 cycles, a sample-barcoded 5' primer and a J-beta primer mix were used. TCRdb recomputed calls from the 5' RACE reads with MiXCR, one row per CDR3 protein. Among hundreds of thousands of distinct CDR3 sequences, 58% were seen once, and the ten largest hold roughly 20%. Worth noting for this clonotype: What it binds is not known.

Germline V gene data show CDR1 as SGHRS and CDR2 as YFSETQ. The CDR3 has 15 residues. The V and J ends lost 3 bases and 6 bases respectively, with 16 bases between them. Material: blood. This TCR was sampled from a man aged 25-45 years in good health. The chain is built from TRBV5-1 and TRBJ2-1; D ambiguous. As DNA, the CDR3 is TGCGCCAGCAGCTCGCAATATGGGGTGGGCAATGAGCAGTTCTTC. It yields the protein CASSSQYGVGNEQFF.